Here is one T cell receptor beta chain with its context. The CDR3 has 16 residues. Germline V gives CDR1 SGDLS, CDR2 YYNGEE. J gave up 5 bases and V 0 bases, and 5 bases lay outside the gene matches. The sample is drawn from a study of blood T cell repertoires in COVID-19. Study-level information: PBMCs, B-cell-depleted T cells, or T cells provided the cDNA or gDNA that made up the material.

TCRdb's copy holds only in-frame clones and misses some; the assay was immunoSEQ multiplex PCR. Of around 240,000 clones in the sample, 80% to 90% were seen once. This sequence originates from a man aged 35 to 55 with acute or convalescent COVID-19. The rearrangement links TRBV9 to TRBJ2-1, with TRBD2 identical over 10 bases. Sample: peripheral blood. CDR3: CASSVASGGEHNEQFF. In nucleotides, the CDR3 is TGTGCCAGCAGCGTAGCTAGCGGGGGCGAACACAATGAGCAGTTCTTC.